This entry lists 27 T cell receptor beta chains sequenced from one sample in a study of cytomegalovirus exposure and HLA in healthy donors. PCR used 60 Vbeta primers and 13 Jbeta primers. This table comes from immunoSEQ multiplex PCR, and its TCRdb copy is limited to in-frame clones, with some not included. In the table there are under 130,000 clones, 78% of which are singletons. Sequencing was carried out using PBMCs. The receptors shown here come from a man in his thirties or forties in good health and CMV-seronegative.

V and J are TRBV27 and TRBJ2-1; no reliable D call. Germline CDR1 is MNHEY and CDR2 is SMNVEV (reference sequence). CDR3 length: 12 amino acids. Between the trimmed V and J ends, which lost 6 bases and 2 bases, there was a span of 5 bases. The CDR3 loop is CASRPAYNEQFF. CDR3 coding DNA: TGTGCCAGCAGACCAGCCTACAATGAGCAGTTCTTC.

On this clone: The junction shows a germline mismatch at one end, possibly a read error. J is TRBJ1-2 and V is TRBV7-9; 8 bases are a match to TRBD1. This CDR3 has 12 amino acids. Germline V gene lookup returns CDR1 SEHNR and CDR2 FQNEAQ (reference sequence). CDR3 sequence (DNA): TGTTCCAGCAGCCGACAGGGGAATGGCTACACCTTC. This translates into CSSSRQGNGYTF.

The rearrangement joins TRBV18 to TRBJ1-3; 7 nucleotides match TRBD1. Germline V lookup: CDR1 KGHSH, CDR2 LQKENI. The CDR3 is 15 residues long. J was trimmed by 0 bases and V by 5 bases; bases with no gene match: 4. The CDR3 DNA reads as TGTGCCAGCTCAGGGACAGATATCTCTGGAAACACCATATATTTT. This encodes CASSGTDISGNTIYF.

The chain joins TRBV5-1 to TRBJ2-3, with 7 bases identical to TRBD2. The CDR3 sequence is 18 residues long. Looked up from germline, CDR1 is SGHRS and CDR2 is YFSETQ. J was trimmed by 2 bases and V by 0 bases; bases with no gene match: 12. CDR3 nucleotide sequence: TGCGCCAGCAGCTTGGCTCGCCTAGCGGCGAAGGTCACAGATACGCAGTATTTT. Amino acid sequence: CASSLARLAAKVTDTQYF.

The chain has TRBV18 and TRBJ2-7; D gene uncertain. This CDR3 has 12 residues. The germline V and J ends were trimmed by 5 bases and 5 bases, with 10 bases remaining between them. Germline CDR1 and CDR2: KGHSH and LQKENI. The CDR3 loop is CASSGLKDEQYF. CDR3 coding DNA: TGTGCCAGCTCAGGGCTGAAGGACGAGCAGTACTTC.

The chain couples TRBV6-1 to TRBJ2-3, with 7 bases identical to TRBD1. J gave up 6 bases and V 4 bases, and 13 bases lay outside the gene matches. There are 16 residues in the CDR3. Germline lookup yields CDR1 MNHNS and CDR2 SASEGT. CDR3: CASSVGQTGTRDTQYF. The CDR3 DNA sequence: TGTGCCAGCAGTGTGGGACAGACCGGGACCAGGGATACGCAGTATTTT.

This chain joins TRBV19 and TRBJ2-7; no clear D gene. Trimming left V 3 bases short and J 1 base short, with 7 bases between. Germline V gene lookup returns CDR1 LNHDA and CDR2 SQIVND (reference sequence). This CDR3 region has 13 residues. CDR3 DNA sequence: TGTGCCAGTAGTATTACAGCTTCCTACGAGCAGTACTTC. Its translation: CASSITASYEQYF.

The chain has TRBV15 and TRBJ2-4; tentative D call: TRBD1 (6 bases). The V gene lost 3 bases and the J gene lost 7 bases, with 16 bases spanning the gap. This CDR3 contains 15 residues. Germline-derived CDR1 and CDR2 are LNHNV and YYDKDF (reference sequence). CDR3 bases: TGTGCCACCAGCAGGGCACAGGGACCAGGCAACATTCAGTACTTC. Translation gives CATSRAQGPGNIQYF. Full variable domain (missing parts from reference TRBV15 and TRBJ2-4): DAMVIQNPRYQVTQFGKPVTLSCSQTLNHNVMYWYQQKSSQAPKLLFHYYDKDFNNEADTPDNFQSRRPNTSFCFLDIRSPGLGDTAMYLCATSRAQGPGNIQYFGAGTRLSVL.

The gene calls are TRBV28 and TRBJ1-1; D is uncertain. Trimming took off 2 bases at V and 6 bases at J, with 13 bases between the two ends. Germline V gene data show CDR1 as MDHEN and CDR2 as SYDVKM. This CDR3 has 14 residues. CDR3 in amino acids: CASSLGPGLAEAFF. CDR3 DNA sequence: TGTGCCAGCAGTTTAGGCCCGGGATTGGCTGAAGCTTTCTTT.

The table lists this clone with a few counts. The CDR3 DNA follows: TGCAGCGTTGAAGTGGACAAGACCTACGAGCAGTACTTC. This gives the protein CSVEVDKTYEQYF. This rearrangement joins TRBV29-1 to TRBJ2-7; D is possibly TRBD1 (5 bases). From germline, CDR1 is SQVTM and CDR2 ANQGSEA. The CDR3 is 13 residues long. V lost 1 base and J 2 bases, leaving 9 bases between the germline ends.

J is TRBJ2-1 and V is TRBV19, with TRBD2 matching over 11 bases. The CDR3 covers 15 residues. CDR1 and CDR2 (germline): LNHDA, SQIVND (reference sequence). Trimming at V came to 5 bases and at J to 15 bases, leaving 15 bases not matched to a gene. The CDR3: CASSLRLAGPMSAFF. CDR3 DNA: TGTGCCAGTAGTTTAAGACTAGCGGGGCCAATGAGTGCGTTCTTC.

Of note for this clone: One end of the junction is discordant with germline, which a read error may explain. The V call is TRBV27, the J call TRBJ1-1, with a weak D call TRBD1 (5 bases). CDR1 and CDR2 (germline): MNHEY, SMNVEV (reference sequence). The CDR3 spans 16 residues. The CDR3 DNA reads TGTGCCAGCAGCCATCGACAGATCGAGATGAACACTAAAGCTTTCTTT. Encoded protein: CASSHRQIEMNTKAFF.

The chain links TRBV6-5 to TRBJ2-2, with D perhaps matching TRBD2 (6 bases). Per germline, CDR1 MNHEY and CDR2 SVGAGI. The germline V and J ends were trimmed by 5 bases and 7 bases, with 14 bases remaining between them. The CDR3 totals 14 residues. The CDR3 DNA follows: TGTGCCAGCAGTACCCATATCGGGAGCGGGGAGCTGTTTTTT. Protein: CASSTHIGSGELFF.

This clone was detected only a few times. The chain is built from TRBV4-1 and TRBJ2-7; TRBD1 matches 9 bases. The CDR3 totals 15 residues. J was trimmed by 3 bases and V by 3 bases; bases with no gene match: 6. The germline CDR1 and CDR2 sequences are MGHRA and YSYEKL. In nucleotides, the CDR3 is TGCGCCAGCAGCCAGGCGGACAGGGGAGACTACGAGCAGTACTTC. It specifies CASSQADRGDYEQYF.

V gene TRBV7-8 combines with J gene TRBJ2-5, with 7 bases fitting TRBD1. The length of the CDR3 is 14 residues. Trimming at V came to 5 bases and at J to 5 bases, leaving 8 bases not matched to a gene. The germline CDR1 and CDR2 sequences are SGHVS and FQNEAQ. The CDR3 DNA reads as TGTGCCAGCAGCCCCCAGGGACAGCCGGAGACCCAGTACTTC. Its protein product is CASSPQGQPETQYF.

The CDR3 DNA sequence: TGTGCCAGCAGGGACAGGGAGGGTTGGCGTGGCTACACCTTC. This translates into CASRDREGWRGYTF. The chain links TRBV6-5 to TRBJ1-2, with 8 bases matching TRBD1. The CDR3 length is 14 residues. Germline CDR1 MNHEY, CDR2 SVGAGI. The V gene end was trimmed by 6 bases and the J gene end by 7 bases; junction bases not matched to a gene: 10.

CDR3 in amino acids: CASSLPPFGNTEAFF. Written as DNA, the CDR3 is TGTGCCAGCAGTCTGCCTCCTTTCGGGAACACTGAAGCTTTCTTT. V usage is TRBV28 and J usage is TRBJ1-1; unclear D gene. The CDR3 consists of 15 residues. Deletions cut 5 bases from V and 1 base from J, with 14 bases between. In germline, CDR1 is MDHEN, CDR2 SYDVKM.

The V gene is TRBV6-5, the J gene TRBJ1-2, with D possibly TRBD1 on 6 matching bases. The germline gives CDR1 MNHEY, CDR2 SVGAGI. The CDR3 consists of 14 residues. Trimming took 0 bases from V and 8 from J, leaving 13 bases between them. CDR3 bases: TGTGCCAGCAGTTACTCGACGGGGGGCCGGGGCTACACCTTC. Protein product: CASSYSTGGRGYTF.

The rearrangement joins TRBV18 to TRBJ1-2; 8 bases map to TRBD1. Germline V gene data show CDR1 as KGHSH and CDR2 as LQKENI. Trimming took 2 bases from V and 2 from J; bases not matched to a gene: 7. The CDR3 loop spans 16 amino acids. The CDR3 is CASSPYGQGANYGYTF. The CDR3 nucleotides read TGTGCCAGCTCACCATATGGACAGGGAGCAAACTATGGCTACACCTTC.

V is TRBV6-1 and J is TRBJ1-2; unclear D gene. Deletions cut 8 bases from V and 5 bases from J, with 12 bases between. This CDR3 has 12 amino acids. The V gene's germline CDR1 is MNHNS and CDR2 SASEGT. The CDR3 reads CASRLEMYGYTF. The CDR3 nucleotides read TGTGCCAGCCGATTAGAGATGTATGGCTACACCTTC.

V gene TRBV28 combines with J gene TRBJ2-7, with a tentative D call TRBD1 (6 bases). Germline V gene data show CDR1 as MDHEN and CDR2 as SYDVKM. Trimming took 6 bases from V and 7 from J, leaving 13 bases between them. CDR3 length equals 12 residues. CDR3 in DNA: TGTGCCAGCAGCCTTCTCGACAGGGAGCAGTACTTC. Translated: CASSLLDREQYF.

This chain's CDR3 is CASRLGGYYEQYF. CDR3 coding DNA: TGTGCCAGCAGGCTAGGGGGCTACTACGAGCAGTACTTC. The chain joins TRBV27 to TRBJ2-7; 7 nucleotides match TRBD1. The V gene end was trimmed by 6 bases and the J gene end by 3 bases; junction bases not matched to a gene: 5. The CDR3 is 13 residues long. Germline values: CDR1 MNHEY, CDR2 SMNVEV (reference sequence).

The rearrangement links TRBV10-3 to TRBJ2-3, with 8 bases that match TRBD2. Trimming removed 6 bases from V and 2 bases from J; junction bases left unmatched: 10. The germline CDR1 and CDR2 sequences are ENHRY and SYGVKD. The length of the CDR3 is 16 residues. Written as DNA, the CDR3 is TGTGCCATCAGGGGGAAAGCGGGAGTGGACACAGATACGCAGTATTTT. It encodes CAIRGKAGVDTDTQYF.

The chain uses TRBV5-1 and TRBJ2-7; D unresolved. This CDR3 is built from 11 residues. Germline values: CDR1 SGHRS, CDR2 YFSETQ. V was cut by 3 bases and J by 6 bases, with 7 bases left in between. The CDR3 loop is CASSYESEQYF. CDR3 nucleotides: TGCGCCAGCAGCTACGAGAGCGAGCAGTACTTC.

The gene calls are TRBV19 and TRBJ1-5; D call uncertain. The CDR3 is 16 residues long. CDR1 LNHDA and CDR2 SQIVND come from the germline V gene (reference sequence). With 3 bases removed from V and 0 bases from J, the gap between germline ends came to 12 bases. Here the CDR3 reads CASSMVAGVSNQPQHF. For the CDR3, the DNA is TGTGCCAGTAGTATGGTAGCGGGAGTTAGCAATCAGCCCCAGCATTTT.

This chain joins TRBV4-3 and TRBJ2-2, with 10 positions matching TRBD2. The CDR3 runs to 17 residues. V shed 3 bases, J shed 7 bases, and the junction held 11 bases outside the gene matches. Germline V lookup: CDR1 LGHNA, CDR2 YSLEER. CDR3 in DNA: TGCGCCAGCAGCCACAGCGGGAGGGCCACTAGGGGCGGGGAGCTGTTTTTT. It translates to CASSHSGRATRGGELFF.

This chain joins TRBV6-5 and TRBJ2-3; D is possibly TRBD2 (5 bases). V was shortened by 4 bases and J by 3 bases, with 14 bases between the two germline ends. Germline V gives CDR1 MNHEY, CDR2 SVGAGI. CDR3 size: 15 residues. CDR3 in amino acids: CASSLGGWVTDTQYF. The DNA of the CDR3 is TGTGCCAGCAGTTTGGGCGGGTGGGTAACAGATACGCAGTATTTT.